The 18 T cell receptor beta chains reported below all come from one sample, sequenced in a study of blood T cells in healthy people across ages. A second roughly 6 to 11 cycle PCR used barcoded and J-beta primers. TCRdb recomputed calls from the 5' RACE reads with MiXCR, one row per CDR3 protein. Seen here are about 780,000 distinct CDR3 sequences, 35% to 60% observed once, and the top ten hold around a sixth. The sequencing input was blood. These receptors came from a man older than 75 in good health.

The sample holds a few counts of this clonotype. J is TRBJ2-7 and V is TRBV12-3 or TRBV12-4, with unresolved D. Trimming pared 3 bases from V and 7 bases from J, leaving 7 bases between. The length of the CDR3 is 11 residues. The CDR3 DNA sequence: TGTGCCAGCAGTTTTCAGGATGAGCAGTACTTC. It encodes CASSFQDEQYF.

This clonotype occurred many times. The chain recombines TRBV20-1 with TRBJ2-3; TRBD2 agrees at 9 bases. J was trimmed by 4 bases and V by 4 bases; bases with no gene match: 18. Germline CDR1 reads DFQATT; CDR2 reads SNEGSKA (reference sequence). The CDR3 is made up of 18 amino acids. CDR3 in DNA: TGCAGTGCTAACCTGTGGAAAAATAGCGGGGGCGGGGCAGATACGCAGTATTTT. As protein: CSANLWKNSGGGADTQYF.

The gene calls are TRBV7-3 and TRBJ2-2; D gene unclear. The CDR3 is 13 residues long. Trimming removed 0 bases at V and 4 bases at J, with 3 bases between. Germline CDR1 and CDR2: SGHTA and FQGTGA. The CDR3: CASSLTFTGELFF. As DNA, the CDR3 is TGTGCCAGCAGCTTAACCTTCACCGGGGAGCTGTTTTTT.

V is TRBV7-2 and J is TRBJ2-7, with 13 bases matching TRBD2. Germline V lookup: CDR1 SGHTA, CDR2 FQGNSA. V trimming: 5 bases; J trimming: 5 bases; junction bases outside the gene matches: 9. This CDR3 region has 16 residues. The CDR3, as DNA: TGTGCCAGCAGCCCGTTGGGACTAGCGGGAAGCGACGAGCAGTACTTC. Amino acid sequence: CASSPLGLAGSDEQYF.

A word on this clonotype: An end of the junction differs from the germline gene, which may be a read error. The J gene is TRBJ2-5, the V gene TRBV7-9; the match to TRBD2 covers 7 bases. Germline CDR1 reads SEHNR; CDR2 reads FQNEAQ (reference sequence). The length of the CDR3 is 15 residues. CDR3 DNA: TGTGCCACCAGCTGGGGAGGGGCGCTTGGAGAGACCCAGTACTTC. Translation gives CATSWGGALGETQYF.

This clonotype was counted only a few times. The rearrangement uses TRBV5-1 and TRBJ2-7; a weak D match, TRBD2 (5 bases). Germline CDR1 SGHRS, CDR2 YFSETQ. V lost 3 bases, J lost 4 bases, and 14 bases lay in between. The length of the CDR3 is 14 residues. The CDR3 DNA is TGCGCCAGCAGCTGGGAAGGCGGGTTATACGAGCAGTACTTC. It yields the protein CASSWEGGLYEQYF.

For this clonotype: At one boundary the junction diverges from the germline segment, which might be a read error. The gene calls are TRBV5-6 and TRBJ2-3, with 10 nucleotides matching TRBD2. The CDR3 totals 17 residues. Germline loops: CDR1 SGHDT, CDR2 YYEEEE. CDR3 region: CANSLLIGAGGPDTQYF. As DNA, the CDR3 is TGTGCCAACAGCTTGTTAATCGGAGCGGGAGGGCCTGATACGCAGTATTTT.

The chain combines TRBV18 with TRBJ2-1; TRBD2 aligns across 11 bases. Losses at the gene ends were 0 bases for V and 9 bases for J; bases not matched to a gene: 7. Germline V CDR1 and CDR2: KGHSH, LQKENI. The CDR3 loop spans 16 amino acids. Here the CDR3 DNA reads TGTGCCAGCTCACCACCGGGACTAGCGGCTGTTGGTGAGCAGTTCTTC. It codes for CASSPPGLAAVGEQFF.

The chain joins TRBV9 to TRBJ2-1, with 11 positions matching TRBD2. V lost 2 bases and J lost 7; bases outside the gene matches: 8. CDR1 SGDLS and CDR2 YYNGEE come from the germline V gene. This CDR3 is 16 amino acids long. CDR3 nucleotides: TGTGCCAGCAGCGTTCTAGCGGGAGGCCCCAATAATGAGCAGTTCTTC. The encoded protein is CASSVLAGGPNNEQFF.

This clonotype was counted a few times. The V gene is TRBV12-3 or TRBV12-4, the J gene TRBJ2-1; tentatively, D is TRBD1 (6 bases). The CDR3 extends over 15 amino acids. V gave up 2 bases and J gave up 7 bases, with 15 bases separating them. The CDR3 spells CASSLRDKSYNEQFF. CDR3 nucleotide sequence: TGTGCCAGCAGTTTACGGGACAAAAGCTATAATGAGCAGTTCTTC.

The chain employs TRBV7-2 and TRBJ2-7; the match to TRBD2 covers 7 bases. This CDR3 is built from 16 residues. V lost 4 bases and J lost 1; bases outside the gene matches: 10. The V gene's germline CDR1 is SGHTA and CDR2 FQGNSA. For the CDR3, the DNA is TGTGCCAGCAGCTCCGGAGGCGGGAGAGGTTCCTACGAGCAGTACTTC. This gives the protein CASSSGGGRGSYEQYF.

This clonotype was recorded at least ten times. This chain uses TRBV7-2 with TRBJ1-2; D unresolved. Germline-derived CDR1 and CDR2 are SGHTA and FQGNSA. Trimming took 3 bases from V and 1 from J, leaving 9 bases between them. This CDR3 has 14 amino acids. The CDR3 sequence is CASSFSEFNYGYTF. CDR3 DNA: TGTGCCAGCAGCTTTTCCGAATTTAACTATGGCTACACCTTC.

This clonotype was seen once. The chain couples TRBV24-1 to TRBJ2-1, with 8 bases lining up with TRBD2. This CDR3 is 18 amino acids long. J was trimmed by 4 bases and V by 3 bases; bases with no gene match: 13. Germline CDR1 is KGHDR and CDR2 is SFDVKD. The chain's CDR3 is CATSDPKSSGSRYNEQFF. CDR3 nucleotides: TGTGCCACCAGTGATCCGAAAAGCAGCGGGAGTCGGTACAATGAGCAGTTCTTC.

The DNA of the CDR3 is TGTGCCAGCAGTTCAGAGGGGATGGAGACCCAGTACTTC. Protein product: CASSSEGMETQYF. The chain recombines TRBV12-3 or TRBV12-4 with TRBJ2-7; D tentatively fits TRBD1 or TRBD2 (5 bases each). The J call is doubtful: the DNA matches TRBJ2-5 better. The CDR3 totals 13 residues.

This clonotype was detected only a few times. The chain uses TRBV7-2 and TRBJ2-1; the match to TRBD2 covers 10 bases. With V trimmed by 3 bases and J by 8 bases, 10 bases remained unmatched. CDR3 length equals 16 residues. Germline CDR1 is SGHTA and CDR2 is FQGNSA. CDR3: CASSLVASGRYDEQFF. DNA of the CDR3: TGTGCCAGCAGCTTGGTTGCTAGCGGGAGATATGATGAGCAGTTCTTC.

The J gene is TRBJ2-1, the V gene TRBV29-1; the D is unclear. CDR3 length: 13 residues. Trimming removed 3 bases at V and 3 bases at J, with 9 bases between. CDR1 SQVTM and CDR2 ANQGSEA come from the germline V gene. The CDR3 spells CSVEARGYNEQFF. In DNA form, the CDR3 reads TGCAGCGTTGAGGCTAGAGGCTACAATGAGCAGTTCTTC.

The chain joins TRBV6-6 to TRBJ2-7; D call uncertain. The J call is doubtful: the DNA matches TRBJ2-5 better. The CDR3 length is 16 residues. Germline-derived CDR1 and CDR2 are MNHNY and SVGAGI (reference sequence). CDR3 coding DNA: TGTGCCAGCAGTTACGGTAGAACAGACCCTTCGGAGACCCAGTACTTC. Encoded protein: CASSYGRTDPSETQYF.

This chain connects TRBV24-1 to TRBJ1-1; D is undetermined. V lost 2 bases to trimming and J lost 7 bases, with 16 bases between them. This CDR3 is 15 amino acids long. CDR1 and CDR2 (germline): KGHDR, SFDVKD. The CDR3 loop reads CATSDSDSTRNEAFF. In DNA, the CDR3 is TGTGCCACCAGTGATTCCGACTCTACTAGGAATGAAGCTTTCTTT.